This T cell receptor (beta chain) emerged from a study of OX40 agonist ivuxolimab in advanced cancers. Study-wide findings and caveats: Among the lowest levels of clonal expansion were found in partial responders at 0.1-3.0 mg/kg. Fewer expanded clones were found on average in CD4+ than in CD8+ T cells.

V was pared by 7 bases and J by 2 bases, with 15 bases between. The germline V gene encodes CDR1 MNHEY and CDR2 SVGAGI. This CDR3 has 15 amino acids. A word on this clone: Its antigen is not known.

This table comes from immunoSEQ multiplex PCR, and its TCRdb copy is limited to in-frame clones, with some not included. Among just over 60,000 clones listed, more than 85% were seen once. The source of this sequence is an adult with an advanced solid tumor such as melanoma, head and neck, liver or kidney cancer. Sample: CD4+ or CD8+ T cells sorted from blood, taken in a trial of the OX40 agonist ivuxolimab. This sequence joins TRBV6-5 and TRBJ1-3; no firm D call. This CDR3 reads CASTWGGLAGNTIYF. The CDR3 DNA reads as TGTGCCAGCACCTGGGGAGGGCTCGCTGGAAACACCATATATTTT.